The 29 T cell receptor beta chains below all came from one sample that was sequenced in a study of spatial heterogeneity in lung cancer. Sample time point: sample taken at primary tumor resection. TCRdb passed the 5' RACE reads through MiXCR, listing each CDR3 protein once. The sample has thousands of distinct CDR3 sequences; around 16% are singletons. The sequencing here drew on normal lung tissue next to the tumor, taken at surgery. All receptors derive from a male donor with early-stage non-small cell lung cancer.

By share, this clonotype counts as medium-sized (0.01 to 0.1%). This chain links TRBV28 with TRBJ1-1; TRBD1 matches 9 bases. Germline V lookup: CDR1 MDHEN, CDR2 SYDVKM. This CDR3 region has 14 residues. V lost 8 bases to trimming and J lost 0 bases; unmatched junction nucleotides: 4. CDR3 region: CASRTGDLNTEAFF. The CDR3 DNA reads TGTGCCAGCCGGACAGGGGACCTGAACACTGAAGCTTTCTTT.

This clonotype occurred a few times. The chain links TRBV12-3 or TRBV12-4 to TRBJ2-5, with 10 positions matching TRBD2. CDR3 length: 15 amino acids. With V trimmed by 6 bases and J by 8 bases, 12 bases remained unmatched. The CDR3 here is CASSPSGGVVITQYF. The CDR3 region has the DNA TGTGCCAGCAGCCCTAGCGGGGGAGTCGTGATCACCCAGTACTTC.

J is TRBJ2-7 and V is TRBV27, with D possibly being TRBD1 (6 bases). V was shortened by 5 bases and J by 0 bases, with 20 bases between the two germline ends. CDR1 and CDR2 (germline): MNHEY, SMNVEV (reference sequence). This CDR3 contains 17 residues. CDR3 region: CASSPLNWGQSSYEQYF. CDR3 nucleotides: TGTGCCAGCAGTCCTTTGAATTGGGGACAAAGCTCCTACGAGCAGTACTTC.

This clonotype ranks as medium-sized. The V and J genes are TRBV2 and TRBJ2-1; TRBD2 matches at 9 bases. Trimming took 6 bases from V and 5 from J; bases not matched to a gene: 11. Germline lookup yields CDR1 SNHLY and CDR2 FYNNEI. This CDR3 is built from 16 residues. The CDR3 is CASSDPGTSTHNEQFF. The CDR3 coding sequence is TGTGCCAGCAGCGACCCCGGGACTAGCACCCACAATGAGCAGTTCTTC.

This clonotype has a handful of counts. The chain has TRBV5-1 and TRBJ2-4; no reliable D call. The V and J ends lost 4 bases and 13 bases respectively, with 21 bases between them. Germline lookup yields CDR1 SGHRS and CDR2 YFSETQ. The CDR3 contains 14 residues. The CDR3 DNA reads as TGCGCCAGCAGCCTCGAGTTCCCCACGGAATGGCAGTACTTC. Translated: CASSLEFPTEWQYF.

Details on this clonotype: A read error is possible here, since a much larger clone lies one base away. The chain combines TRBV11-2 with TRBJ2-3, with 8 bases identical to TRBD2. The germline gives CDR1 SGHAT, CDR2 FQNNGV. The CDR3 runs to 20 residues. The CDR3 region is CASSLERAATGTRYTDTRYF. The CDR3 nucleotides read TGTGCCAGCAGCTTAGAAAGGGCAGCGACCGGGACTAGATACACAGATACGCGGTATTTT.

This clonotype came up a few times. The rearrangement joins TRBV9 to TRBJ1-1, with unresolved D. This CDR3 spans 14 amino acids. CDR1 and CDR2 from the germline V gene are SGDLS and YYNGEE. V gave up 0 bases and J gave up 1 base, with 7 bases separating them. The CDR3: CASSVGPGNTEAFF. CDR3 DNA: TGTGCCAGCAGCGTAGGACCGGGGAACACTGAAGCTTTCTTT. The complete variable domain, with remaining parts taken from reference TRBV9 and TRBJ1-1, reads DSGVTQTPKHLITATGQRVTLRCSPRSGDLSVYWYQQSLDQGLQFLIQYYNGEERAKGNILERFSAQQFPDLHSELNLSSLELGDSALYFCASSVGPGNTEAFFGQGTRLTVV.

This clonotype has more than one count but fewer than ten. This chain uses TRBV6-2 or TRBV6-3 with TRBJ2-7; TRBD2 is a possible D gene (7 bases). The CDR3 extends over 15 amino acids. V was trimmed by 7 bases and J by 0 bases, leaving 16 bases between them. Germline V gene data show CDR1 as MNHEY and CDR2 as SVGEGT. CDR3 region: CASTYGGGPSYEQYF. The CDR3 DNA reads TGTGCCAGCACCTACGGCGGGGGCCCCTCCTACGAGCAGTACTTC.

V usage is TRBV4-2 and J usage is TRBJ2-5, with 8 bases lining up with TRBD2. CDR1 is LGHNA, CDR2 YNFKEQ, per germline. The CDR3 loop spans 16 amino acids. V lost 1 base and J lost 4; bases outside the gene matches: 8. The CDR3 region is CASSQVGLEIRETQYF. CDR3 nucleotide sequence: TGTGCCAGCAGCCAAGTGGGACTAGAAATCCGAGAGACCCAGTACTTC.

This clonotype is termed medium-sized (0.01 to 0.1%). The rearrangement joins TRBV12-3 or TRBV12-4 to TRBJ2-3, with D perhaps matching TRBD1 or TRBD2 (5 bases each). V shed 6 bases and J shed 3 bases, with 13 bases lying between them. There are 14 residues in the CDR3. CDR3 sequence (DNA): TGTGCCAGCAGCCTCATGGGGGTTACAGATACGCAGTATTTT. This sequence encodes CASSLMGVTDTQYF.

This clonotype was found many times. This chain joins TRBV7-2 and TRBJ2-1; 8 bases map to TRBD2. Germline lookup yields CDR1 SGHTA and CDR2 FQGNSA. The V segment lost 1 base and the J segment 2 bases; nucleotides outside the gene matches: 1. The CDR3 is made up of 15 amino acids. The CDR3 bases are TGTGCCAGCAGCTTAGGACTAGCGCCCTACAATGAGCAGTTCTTC. As protein: CASSLGLAPYNEQFF.

This clonotype was counted many times. Here the CDR3 reads CSVGTGGFNEQYF. CDR3 DNA: TGCAGCGTAGGGACAGGGGGCTTCAACGAGCAGTACTTC. The chain is built from TRBV29-1 and TRBJ2-7; 12 bases line up with TRBD1. Germline V gene lookup returns CDR1 SQVTM and CDR2 ANQGSEA. Trimming removed 6 bases from V and 5 bases from J; junction bases left unmatched: 5. This CDR3 region has 13 residues.

The genes are TRBV28 and TRBJ2-3, with 13 bases identical to TRBD2. The CDR3 totals 14 residues. The germline V gene has CDR1 MDHEN and CDR2 SYDVKM. After removal of 8 bases from V and 10 bases from J, the junction contained 9 bases not matched to a gene. The CDR3 is CASLTSGRAQAQYF. CDR3 nucleotides: TGTGCCAGCCTAACTAGCGGGAGGGCCCAAGCGCAGTATTTT. The variable domain in full, with the rest retrieved from reference TRBV28 and TRBJ2-3, is DVKVTQSSRYLVKRTGEKVFLECVQDMDHENMFWYRQDPGLGLRLIYFSYDVKMKEKGDIPEGYSVSREKKERFSLILESASTNQTSMYLCASLTSGRAQAQYFGPGTRLTVL.

In this sample, this clonotype turned up many times. The gene calls are TRBV23-1 and TRBJ2-7, with D uncertain. TRBV23-1 is given ORF status, its function remaining uncertain. The ends were cut back, 8 bases at V and 1 base at J, with 15 bases in the middle. The CDR3 consists of 14 residues. The CDR3 protein is CASGPPGFSYEQYF. CDR3 bases: TGCGCCAGCGGCCCCCCAGGTTTTTCCTACGAGCAGTACTTC.

This clonotype was found many times. The gene calls are TRBV2 and TRBJ1-2; TRBD1 aligns across 7 bases. The CDR3 sequence is 14 residues long. Unmatched junction bases numbered 11, after V lost 7 bases and J lost 6 bases. From germline, CDR1 is SNHLY and CDR2 FYNNEI. The CDR3 sequence is CASMTGQAMDGYTF. CDR3 nucleotide sequence: TGTGCCAGCATGACTGGACAGGCTATGGATGGCTACACCTTC. Full variable domain (outside the CDR3, taken from reference TRBV2 and TRBJ1-2): EPEVTQTPSHQVTQMGQEVILRCVPISNHLYFYWYRQILGQKVEFLVSFYNNEISEKSEIFDDQFSVERPDGSNFTLKIRSTKLEDSAMYFCASMTGQAMDGYTFGSGTRLTVV.

This clonotype ranks as large. The chain employs TRBV7-3 and TRBJ2-2; no clear D gene. The CDR3 is 13 amino acids. In germline, CDR1 is SGHTA, CDR2 FQGTGA. Deletions cut 2 bases from V and 4 bases from J, with 5 bases between. CDR3 residues: CASSLDFTGELFF. Here the CDR3 DNA reads TGTGCCAGCAGCTTAGACTTCACCGGGGAGCTGTTTTTT.

This chain joins TRBV6-5 and TRBJ1-2; unclear D gene. From germline, CDR1 is MNHEY and CDR2 SVGAGI. V lost 6 bases and J lost 4, with 15 bases in between. This CDR3 contains 14 residues. The CDR3 sequence is CASRPINGVYGYTF. CDR3 in DNA: TGTGCCAGCAGACCAATTAATGGGGTCTATGGCTACACCTTC.

At least ten counts were recorded for this clonotype. The rearrangement links TRBV7-2 to TRBJ2-2; TRBD1 aligns across 11 bases. Trimming cost V 6 bases and J 4 bases; bases outside gene matches: 7. The length of the CDR3 is 16 residues. The V gene's germline CDR1 is SGHTA and CDR2 FQGNSA. The CDR3 reads CASRRTGTGGTGELFF. CDR3 DNA: TGTGCCAGCAGAAGAACCGGGACAGGGGGCACCGGGGAGCTGTTTTTT.

In its sample, this clonotype was seen a few times. The CDR3 reads CASRSGATTRETQYF. The CDR3 region has the DNA TGTGCCAGCAGGTCGGGCGCCACGACAAGGGAGACCCAGTACTTC. J is TRBJ2-5 and V is TRBV7-6; D is undetermined. V was pared by 6 bases and J by 5 bases, with 19 bases between. CDR3 size: 15 residues. Germline lookup yields CDR1 SGHVS and CDR2 FNYEAQ.

This clonotype was detected only a few times. CDR3 loop: CSVEDLSYGYTF. DNA for the CDR3: TGCAGCGTTGAAGATCTGAGCTATGGCTACACCTTC. J is TRBJ1-2 and V is TRBV29-1; no firm D call. V gave up 0 bases and J gave up 4 bases, with 6 bases separating them. CDR3 size: 12 residues. CDR1 is SQVTM and CDR2 is ANQGSEA in the germline V gene.

The rearrangement uses TRBV6-6 and TRBJ1-5; 9 bases map to TRBD1. The CDR3 sequence is 16 residues long. Trimming removed 5 bases from V and 6 bases from J; junction bases left unmatched: 11. Germline CDR1 reads MNHNY; CDR2 reads SVGAGI (reference sequence). The CDR3 here is CASSPTGGAGFQPQHF. The CDR3, as DNA: TGTGCCAGCAGTCCCACAGGGGGCGCCGGTTTTCAGCCCCAGCATTTT.

This clonotype is categorized as medium-sized. The chain links TRBV6-5 to TRBJ2-5; 11 bases match TRBD1. This CDR3 comprises 16 residues. The ends lost 4 bases at V and 5 bases at J; junction bases unmatched: 9. Germline V gene sequence: CDR1 MNHEY, CDR2 SVGAGI. The CDR3 nucleotides are TGTGCCAGCAGTTTCGATCGGACAGGGGGCTATGAGACCCAGTACTTC. Its protein product is CASSFDRTGGYETQYF.

This chain joins TRBV7-6 and TRBJ2-3; TRBD1 might be the D (6 bases). This CDR3 spans 16 amino acids. CDR1 SGHVS and CDR2 FNYEAQ come from the germline V gene. The germline V and J ends were trimmed by 2 bases and 2 bases, with 14 bases remaining between them. Here the CDR3 reads CASSLREMGATDTQYF. The CDR3, as DNA: TGTGCCAGCAGCTTAAGAGAGATGGGGGCCACAGATACGCAGTATTTT.

This clonotype showed up many times. This chain links TRBV6-2 or TRBV6-3 with TRBJ2-5; D might be TRBD1 (5 bases). The CDR3 length is 12 residues. Germline V CDR1 and CDR2: MNHEY, SVGEGT. V gave up 11 bases and J gave up 5 bases, with 15 bases separating them. CDR3 residues: CAGGWGQETQYF. In DNA form, the CDR3 reads TGTGCCGGCGGTTGGGGCCAGGAGACCCAGTACTTC.

The chain employs TRBV11-2 and TRBJ2-1; 10 bases fit TRBD2. The CDR3 is made up of 16 amino acids. Trimming removed 5 bases from V and 8 bases from J; junction bases left unmatched: 12. Germline lookup yields CDR1 SGHAT and CDR2 FQNNGV. CDR3: CASSQRASGGWDEQFF. The DNA of the CDR3 is TGTGCCAGCAGCCAAAGGGCTAGCGGGGGTTGGGATGAGCAGTTCTTC.

This clonotype was seen only a few times. This rearrangement joins TRBV29-1 to TRBJ1-3; D remains ambiguous. Per the germline V gene, CDR1 is SQVTM and CDR2 is ANQGSEA. CDR3 size: 14 residues. Trimming stripped 1 base from V and 7 bases from J, with 14 bases between. In DNA form, the CDR3 reads TGCAGCGTTGAAGTCCGGGATTCGGCGAACACCATATATTTT. As protein: CSVEVRDSANTIYF.

CDR3 in DNA: TGTGCCAGCAGCTTGGCGGGGGCAGGGACTAATGAAAAACTGTTTTTT. This encodes CASSLAGAGTNEKLFF. The rearrangement links TRBV5-4 to TRBJ1-4; possible D gene TRBD1, 6 bases. This CDR3 is built from 16 residues. V lost 0 bases and J 2 bases, leaving 11 bases between the germline ends. Germline assignment: CDR1 SGHNT and CDR2 YYREEE (reference sequence).

This clonotype was seen a few times. CDR3 coding DNA: TGTGCCAGCAGCCCCCGGCGACAGGCGAACACTGAAGCTTTCTTT. Its protein product is CASSPRRQANTEAFF. The V gene is TRBV7-9, the J gene TRBJ1-1; D might be TRBD1 (6 bases). The CDR3 has 15 amino acids. Germline V gene lookup returns CDR1 SEHNR and CDR2 FQNEAQ (reference sequence). Trimming took 5 bases from V and 1 from J, leaving 14 bases between them. The full variable domain, its missing parts supplied by reference TRBV7-9 and TRBJ1-1, is DTGVSQNPRHKITKRGQNVTFRCDPISEHNRLYWYRQTLGQGPEFLTYFQNEAQLEKSRLLSDRFSAERPKGSFSTLEIQRTEQGDSAMYLCASSPRRQANTEAFFGQGTRLTVV.

This clonotype came up a few times. The chain links TRBV27 to TRBJ2-2; D is perhaps TRBD1 or TRBD2 (5 bases each). The CDR3 totals 14 residues. The germline V gene has CDR1 MNHEY and CDR2 SMNVEV (reference sequence). Trimming took 7 bases from V and 6 from J, leaving 15 bases between them. The CDR3 region is CASTPSGTAGELFF. DNA of the CDR3: TGTGCCAGCACCCCCTCCGGGACCGCCGGGGAGCTGTTTTTT.